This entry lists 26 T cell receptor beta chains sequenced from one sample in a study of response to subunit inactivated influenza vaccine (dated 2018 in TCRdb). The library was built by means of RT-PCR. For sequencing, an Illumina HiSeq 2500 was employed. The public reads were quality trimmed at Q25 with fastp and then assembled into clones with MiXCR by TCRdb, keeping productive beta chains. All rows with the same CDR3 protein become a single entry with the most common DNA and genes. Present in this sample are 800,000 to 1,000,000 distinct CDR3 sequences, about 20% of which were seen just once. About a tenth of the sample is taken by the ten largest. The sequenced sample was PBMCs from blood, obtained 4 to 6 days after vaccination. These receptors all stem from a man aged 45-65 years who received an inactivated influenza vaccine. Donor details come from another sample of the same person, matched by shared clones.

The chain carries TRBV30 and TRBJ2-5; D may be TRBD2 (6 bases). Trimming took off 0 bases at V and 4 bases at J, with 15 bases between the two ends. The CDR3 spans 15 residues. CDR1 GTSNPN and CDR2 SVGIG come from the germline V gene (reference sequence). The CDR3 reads CAWSVGRREVETQYF. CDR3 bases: TGTGCCTGGAGTGTAGGCCGCAGGGAGGTAGAGACCCAGTACTTC. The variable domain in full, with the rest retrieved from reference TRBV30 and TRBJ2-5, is SQTIHQWPATLVQPVGSPLSLECTVEGTSNPNLYWYRQAAGRGLQLLFYSVGIGQISSEVPQNLSASRPQDRQFILSSKKLLLSDSGFYLCAWSVGRREVETQYFGPGTRLLVL.

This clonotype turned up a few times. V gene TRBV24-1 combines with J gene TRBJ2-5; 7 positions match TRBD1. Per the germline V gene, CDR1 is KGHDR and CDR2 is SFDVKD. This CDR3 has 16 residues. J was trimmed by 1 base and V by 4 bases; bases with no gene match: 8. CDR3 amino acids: CATSESGGRGQETQYF. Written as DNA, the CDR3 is TGTGCCACCAGTGAATCAGGGGGAAGGGGCCAAGAGACCCAGTACTTC.

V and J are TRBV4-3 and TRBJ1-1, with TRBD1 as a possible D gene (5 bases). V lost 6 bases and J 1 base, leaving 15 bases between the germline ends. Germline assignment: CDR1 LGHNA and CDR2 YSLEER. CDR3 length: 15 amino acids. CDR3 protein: CASRTNDRTNTEAFF. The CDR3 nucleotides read TGCGCCAGCAGGACAAACGACAGAACGAACACTGAAGCTTTCTTT.

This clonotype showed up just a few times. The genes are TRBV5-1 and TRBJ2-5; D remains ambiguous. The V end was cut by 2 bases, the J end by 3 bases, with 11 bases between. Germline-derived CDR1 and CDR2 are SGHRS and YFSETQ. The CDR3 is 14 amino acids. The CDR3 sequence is CASSFKVPEETQYF. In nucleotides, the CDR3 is TGCGCCAGCAGCTTCAAAGTCCCCGAAGAGACCCAGTACTTC. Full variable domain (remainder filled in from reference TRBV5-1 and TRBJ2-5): KAGVTQTPRYLIKTRGQQVTLSCSPISGHRSVSWYQQTPGQGLQFLFEYFSETQRNKGNFPGRFSGRQFSNSRSEMNVSTLELGDSALYLCASSFKVPEETQYFGPGTRLLVL.

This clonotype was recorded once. In nucleotides, the CDR3 is TGTGCCATCACGTCGGACCGACAGGCACCCACCGGGGAGCTGTTTTTT. It codes for CAITSDRQAPTGELFF. This chain connects TRBV10-3 to TRBJ2-2, with D perhaps matching TRBD1 (6 bases). Germline V gives CDR1 ENHRY, CDR2 SYGVKD. This CDR3 is 16 amino acids long. V was pared by 7 bases and J by 4 bases, with 19 bases between.

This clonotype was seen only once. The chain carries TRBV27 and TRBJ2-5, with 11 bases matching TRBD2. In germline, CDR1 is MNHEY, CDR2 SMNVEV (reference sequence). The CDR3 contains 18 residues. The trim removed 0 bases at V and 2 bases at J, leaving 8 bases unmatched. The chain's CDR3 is CASSLSVGTSGEQETQYF. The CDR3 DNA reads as TGTGCCAGCAGTTTATCAGTGGGGACTAGCGGAGAACAAGAGACCCAGTACTTC.

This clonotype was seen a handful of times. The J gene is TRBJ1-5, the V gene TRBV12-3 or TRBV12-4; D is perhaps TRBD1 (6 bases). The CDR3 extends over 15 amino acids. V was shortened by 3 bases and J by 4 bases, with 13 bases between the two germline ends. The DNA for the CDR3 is TGTGCCAGCAGTTTGACAGGACCTGGGAATCAGCCCCAGCATTTT. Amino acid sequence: CASSLTGPGNQPQHF.

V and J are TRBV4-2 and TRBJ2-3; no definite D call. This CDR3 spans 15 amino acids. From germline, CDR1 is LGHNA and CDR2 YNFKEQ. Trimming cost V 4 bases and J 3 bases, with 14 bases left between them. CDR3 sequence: CASSPGSRATDTQYF. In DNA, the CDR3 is TGTGCCAGCAGCCCTGGTAGCCGGGCGACAGATACGCAGTATTTT.

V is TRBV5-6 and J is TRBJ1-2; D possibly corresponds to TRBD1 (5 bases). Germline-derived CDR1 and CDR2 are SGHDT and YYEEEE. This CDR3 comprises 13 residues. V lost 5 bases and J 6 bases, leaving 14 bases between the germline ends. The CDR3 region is CASRVREADGYTF. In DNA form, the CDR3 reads TGTGCCAGCAGGGTCAGGGAGGCGGATGGCTACACCTTC.

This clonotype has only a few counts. This CDR3 is CASRPGLAGVTDTQYF. The CDR3, as DNA: TGTGCCAGCAGACCGGGACTAGCGGGAGTAACAGATACGCAGTATTTT. The genes are TRBV12-3 or TRBV12-4 and TRBJ2-3; 14 nucleotides line up with TRBD2. The CDR3 consists of 16 residues. V shed 6 bases, J shed 3 bases, and the junction held 5 bases outside the gene matches.

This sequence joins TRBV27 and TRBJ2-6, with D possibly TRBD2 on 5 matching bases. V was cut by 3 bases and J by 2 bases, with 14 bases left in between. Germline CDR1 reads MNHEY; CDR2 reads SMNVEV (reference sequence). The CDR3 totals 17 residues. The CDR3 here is CASSFMTGVAGANVLTF. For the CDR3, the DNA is TGTGCCAGCAGTTTTATGACCGGGGTCGCTGGGGCCAACGTCCTGACTTTC. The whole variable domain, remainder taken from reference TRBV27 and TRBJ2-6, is EAQVTQNPRYLITVTGKKLTVTCSQNMNHEYMSWYRQDPGLGLRQIYYSMNVEVTDKGDVPEGYKVSRKEKRNFPLILESPSPNQTSLYFCASSFMTGVAGANVLTFGAGSRLTVL.

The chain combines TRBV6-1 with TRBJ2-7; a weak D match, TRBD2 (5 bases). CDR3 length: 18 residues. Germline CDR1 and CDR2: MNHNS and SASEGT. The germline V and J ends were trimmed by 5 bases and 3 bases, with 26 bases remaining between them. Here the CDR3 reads CASSQAHPGFGLDYEQYF. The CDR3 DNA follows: TGTGCCAGCAGTCAGGCCCATCCCGGGTTTGGACTCGACTACGAGCAGTACTTC.

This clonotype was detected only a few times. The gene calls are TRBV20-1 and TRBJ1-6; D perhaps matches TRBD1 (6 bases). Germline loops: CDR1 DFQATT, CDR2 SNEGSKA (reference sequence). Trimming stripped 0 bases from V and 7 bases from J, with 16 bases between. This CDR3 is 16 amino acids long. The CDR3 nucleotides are TGCAGTGCTAGAGATACGGGGGGCGCGCGGAATTCACCCCTCCACTTT. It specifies CSARDTGGARNSPLHF.

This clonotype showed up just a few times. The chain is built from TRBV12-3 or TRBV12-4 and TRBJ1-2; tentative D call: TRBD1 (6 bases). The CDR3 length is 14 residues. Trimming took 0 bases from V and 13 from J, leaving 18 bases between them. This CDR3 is CASSLAAGQRWLTF. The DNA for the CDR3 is TGTGCCAGCAGTTTAGCCGCCGGACAGCGCTGGCTCACCTTC.

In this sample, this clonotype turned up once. The DNA for the CDR3 is TGCGCCAGCAGCCTGGGCCCTAGCGGGGACTACGAGCAGTACTTC. Its protein product is CASSLGPSGDYEQYF. The chain combines TRBV4-1 with TRBJ2-7; 9 nucleotides agree with TRBD2. J was trimmed by 3 bases and V by 4 bases; bases with no gene match: 7. The CDR3 has 15 amino acids. Germline V gene data show CDR1 as MGHRA and CDR2 as YSYEKL.

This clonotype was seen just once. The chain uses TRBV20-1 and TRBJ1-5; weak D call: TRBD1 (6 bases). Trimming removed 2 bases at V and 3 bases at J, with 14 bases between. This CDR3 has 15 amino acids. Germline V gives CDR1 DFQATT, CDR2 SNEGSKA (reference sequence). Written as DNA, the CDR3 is TGCAGTGCTAGACCCCGGGACAAATACAATCAGCCCCAGCATTTT. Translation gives CSARPRDKYNQPQHF.

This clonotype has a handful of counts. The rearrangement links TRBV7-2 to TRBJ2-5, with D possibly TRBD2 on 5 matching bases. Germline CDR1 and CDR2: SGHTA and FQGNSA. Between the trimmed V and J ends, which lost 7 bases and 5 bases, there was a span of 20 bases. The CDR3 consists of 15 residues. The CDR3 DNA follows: TGTGCCAGCACACAAGGACCCGACCGAGGGGAGACCCAGTACTTC. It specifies CASTQGPDRGETQYF.

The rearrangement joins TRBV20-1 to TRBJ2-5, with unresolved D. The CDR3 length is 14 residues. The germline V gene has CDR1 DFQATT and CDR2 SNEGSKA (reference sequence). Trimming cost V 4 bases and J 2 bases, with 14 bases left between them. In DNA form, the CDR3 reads TGCAGTGCTAAGTCTGAGACCTTTCAAGAGACCCAGTACTTC. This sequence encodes CSAKSETFQETQYF.

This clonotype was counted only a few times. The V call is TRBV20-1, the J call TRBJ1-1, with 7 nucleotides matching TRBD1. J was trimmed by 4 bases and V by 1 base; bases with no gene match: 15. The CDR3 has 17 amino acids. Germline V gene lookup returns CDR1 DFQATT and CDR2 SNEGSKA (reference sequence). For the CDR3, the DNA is TGCAGTGCTAGAGGACCGACAGGGAAGCTCGGGGGCACTGAAGCTTTCTTT. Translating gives CSARGPTGKLGGTEAFF.

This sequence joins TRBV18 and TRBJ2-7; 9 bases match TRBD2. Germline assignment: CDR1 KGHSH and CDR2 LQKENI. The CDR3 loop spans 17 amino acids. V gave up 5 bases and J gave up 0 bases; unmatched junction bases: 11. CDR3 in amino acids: CASSRGTGTSSSYEQYF. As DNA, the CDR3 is TGTGCCAGCTCAAGGGGGACCGGGACTAGCTCCTCCTACGAGCAGTACTTC.

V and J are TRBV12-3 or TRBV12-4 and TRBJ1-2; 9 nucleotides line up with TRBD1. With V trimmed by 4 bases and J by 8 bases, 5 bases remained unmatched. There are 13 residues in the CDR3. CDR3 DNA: TGTGCCAGCAGTTATAGACAGGGGGACGGCTACACCTTC. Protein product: CASSYRQGDGYTF.

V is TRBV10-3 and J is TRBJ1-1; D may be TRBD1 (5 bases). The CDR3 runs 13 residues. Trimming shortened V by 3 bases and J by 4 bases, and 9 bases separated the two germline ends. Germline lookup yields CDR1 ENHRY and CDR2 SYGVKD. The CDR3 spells CAISEPGRTEAFF. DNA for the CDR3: TGTGCCATCAGTGAACCGGGGCGCACTGAAGCTTTCTTT.

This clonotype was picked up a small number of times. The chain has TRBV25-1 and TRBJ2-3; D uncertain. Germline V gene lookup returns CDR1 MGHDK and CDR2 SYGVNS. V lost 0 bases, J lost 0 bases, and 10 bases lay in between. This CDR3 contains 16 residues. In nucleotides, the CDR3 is TGTGCCAGCAGTGAATATGCAGGAGACAGCACAGATACGCAGTATTTT. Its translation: CASSEYAGDSTDTQYF.

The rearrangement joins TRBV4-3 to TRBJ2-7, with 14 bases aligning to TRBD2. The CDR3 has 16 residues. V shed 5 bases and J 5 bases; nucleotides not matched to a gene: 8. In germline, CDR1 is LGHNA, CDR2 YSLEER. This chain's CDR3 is CASSAETSGRVHEQYF. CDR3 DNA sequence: TGCGCCAGCAGCGCGGAGACTAGCGGGAGGGTCCACGAGCAGTACTTC.

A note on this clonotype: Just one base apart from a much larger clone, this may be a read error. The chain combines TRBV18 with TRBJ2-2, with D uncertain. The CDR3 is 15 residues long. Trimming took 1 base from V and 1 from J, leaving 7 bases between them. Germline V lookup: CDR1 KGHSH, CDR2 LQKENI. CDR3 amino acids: CASSPLIGNTGELFF. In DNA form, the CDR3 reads TGTGCCAGCTCACCACTGATAGGGAACACCGGGGAGCTGTTTTTT.

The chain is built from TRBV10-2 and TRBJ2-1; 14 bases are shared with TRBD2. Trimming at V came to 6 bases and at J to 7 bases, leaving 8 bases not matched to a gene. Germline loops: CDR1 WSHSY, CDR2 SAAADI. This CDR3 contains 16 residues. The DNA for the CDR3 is TGCGCCAGCAGCGCCGGACTAGCGGGAGGTGAGAATGAGCAGTTCTTC. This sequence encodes CASSAGLAGGENEQFF.